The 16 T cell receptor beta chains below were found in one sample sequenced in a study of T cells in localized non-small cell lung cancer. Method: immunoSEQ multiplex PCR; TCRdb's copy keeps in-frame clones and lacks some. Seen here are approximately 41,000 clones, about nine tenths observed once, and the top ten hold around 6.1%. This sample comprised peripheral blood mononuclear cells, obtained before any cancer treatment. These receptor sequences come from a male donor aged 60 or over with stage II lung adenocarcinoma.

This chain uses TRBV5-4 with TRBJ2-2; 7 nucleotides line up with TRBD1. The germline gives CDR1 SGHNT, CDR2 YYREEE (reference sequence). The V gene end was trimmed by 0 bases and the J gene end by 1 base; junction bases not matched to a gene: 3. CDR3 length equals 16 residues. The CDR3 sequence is CASSLGGQRNTGELFF. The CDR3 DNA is TGTGCCAGCAGCTTGGGGGGACAGAGGAACACCGGGGAGCTGTTTTTT.

In DNA, the CDR3 is TGCGCCAGCAGCTTGGAAGGGCAGGGCACTGAAGCTTTCTTT. Translation gives CASSLEGQGTEAFF. The chain has TRBV5-1 and TRBJ1-1, with TRBD1 as a possible D gene (5 bases). CDR1 is SGHRS, CDR2 YFSETQ, per germline. Between the trimmed V and J ends, which lost 0 bases and 4 bases, there was a span of 10 bases. The CDR3 has 14 residues.

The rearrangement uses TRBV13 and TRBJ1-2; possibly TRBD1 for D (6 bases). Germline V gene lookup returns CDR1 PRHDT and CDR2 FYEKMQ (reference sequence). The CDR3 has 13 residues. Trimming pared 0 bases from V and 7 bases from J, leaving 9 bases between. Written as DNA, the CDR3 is TGTGCCAGCAGCTTAGGGGGGGCAACTGGCTACACCTTC. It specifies CASSLGGATGYTF.

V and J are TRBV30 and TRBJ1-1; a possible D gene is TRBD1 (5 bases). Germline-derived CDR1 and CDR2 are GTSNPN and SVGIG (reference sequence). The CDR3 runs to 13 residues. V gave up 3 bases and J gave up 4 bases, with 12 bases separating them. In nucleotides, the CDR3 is TGTGCCTGGAGAGGGGTTTTTGGCACTGAAGCTTTCTTT. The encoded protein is CAWRGVFGTEAFF.

The CDR3 sequence is CAWRGSGRLGVAQYF. DNA of the CDR3: TGTGCCTGGAGAGGCTCGGGGCGCCTGGGGGTGGCCCAGTACTTC. This chain connects TRBV30 to TRBJ2-5; D may match TRBD1 or TRBD2 (5 bases each). Trimming pared 3 bases from V and 9 bases from J, leaving 23 bases between. Looked up from germline, CDR1 is GTSNPN and CDR2 is SVGIG (reference sequence). CDR3 length: 15 amino acids. Full variable domain (missing parts from reference TRBV30 and TRBJ2-5): SQTIHQWPATLVQPVGSPLSLECTVEGTSNPNLYWYRQAAGRGLQLLFYSVGIGQISSEVPQNLSASRPQDRQFILSSKKLLLSDSGFYLCAWRGSGRLGVAQYFGPGTRLLVL.

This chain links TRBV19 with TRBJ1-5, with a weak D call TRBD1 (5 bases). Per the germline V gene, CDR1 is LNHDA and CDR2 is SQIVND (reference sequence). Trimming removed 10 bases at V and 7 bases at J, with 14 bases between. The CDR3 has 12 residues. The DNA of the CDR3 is TGTGCCACCACAGATCGGGGCCAGCCCCAGCATTTT. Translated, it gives CATTDRGQPQHF.

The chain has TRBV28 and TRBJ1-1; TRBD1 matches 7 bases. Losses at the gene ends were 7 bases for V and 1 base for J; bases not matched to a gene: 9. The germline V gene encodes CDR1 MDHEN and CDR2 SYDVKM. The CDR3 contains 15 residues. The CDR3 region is CASITTGTSNTEAFF. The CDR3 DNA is TGTGCCAGCATTACGACAGGGACATCGAACACTGAAGCTTTCTTT.

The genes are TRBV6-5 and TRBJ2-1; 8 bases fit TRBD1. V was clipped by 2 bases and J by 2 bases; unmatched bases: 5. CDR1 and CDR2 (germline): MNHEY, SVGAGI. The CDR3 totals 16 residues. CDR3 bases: TGTGCCAGCAGTTACGCCGGGACAGGACCCTACAATGAGCAGTTCTTC. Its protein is CASSYAGTGPYNEQFF.

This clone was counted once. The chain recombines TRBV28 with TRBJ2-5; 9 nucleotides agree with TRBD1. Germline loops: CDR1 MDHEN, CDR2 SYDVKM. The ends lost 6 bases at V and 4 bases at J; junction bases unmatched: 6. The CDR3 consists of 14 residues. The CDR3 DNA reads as TGTGCCAGCAGAGGGACAGGGAGGGGAGAGACCCAGTACTTC. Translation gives CASRGTGRGETQYF.

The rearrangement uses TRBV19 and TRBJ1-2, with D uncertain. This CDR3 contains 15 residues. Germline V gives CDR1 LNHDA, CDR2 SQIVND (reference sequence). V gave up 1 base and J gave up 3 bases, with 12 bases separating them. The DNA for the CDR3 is TGTGCCAGTAGTATAGCGAGATCGGGGTACTATGGCTACACCTTC. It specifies CASSIARSGYYGYTF.

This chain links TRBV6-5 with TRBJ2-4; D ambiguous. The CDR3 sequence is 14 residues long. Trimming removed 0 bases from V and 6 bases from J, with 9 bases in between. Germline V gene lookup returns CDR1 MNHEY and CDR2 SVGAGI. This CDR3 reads CASSYSISGNIQYF. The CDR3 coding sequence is TGTGCCAGCAGTTACTCGATATCGGGAAACATTCAGTACTTC.

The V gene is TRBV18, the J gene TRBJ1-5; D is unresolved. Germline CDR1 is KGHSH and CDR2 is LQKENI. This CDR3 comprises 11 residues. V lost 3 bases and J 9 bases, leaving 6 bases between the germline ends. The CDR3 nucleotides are TGTGCCAGCTCACCTGGCGGGCCCCAGCATTTT. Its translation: CASSPGGPQHF.

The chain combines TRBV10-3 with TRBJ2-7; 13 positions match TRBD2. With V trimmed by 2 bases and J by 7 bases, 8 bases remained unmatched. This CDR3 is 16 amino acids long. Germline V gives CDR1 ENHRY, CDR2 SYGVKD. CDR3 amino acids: CAISEPTSGRQGEQYF. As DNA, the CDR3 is TGTGCCATCAGTGAGCCGACTAGCGGGAGGCAAGGAGAGCAGTACTTC.

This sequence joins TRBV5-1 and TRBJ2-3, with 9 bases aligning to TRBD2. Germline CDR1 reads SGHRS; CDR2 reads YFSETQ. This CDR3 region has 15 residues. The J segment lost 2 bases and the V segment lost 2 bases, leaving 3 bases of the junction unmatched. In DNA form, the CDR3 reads TGCGCCAGCAGCTTAGCGGGAGGCGTCACAGATACGCAGTATTTT. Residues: CASSLAGGVTDTQYF. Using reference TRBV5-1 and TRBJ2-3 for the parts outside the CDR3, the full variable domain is KAGVTQTPRYLIKTRGQQVTLSCSPISGHRSVSWYQQTPGQGLQFLFEYFSETQRNKGNFPGRFSGRQFSNSRSEMNVSTLELGDSALYLCASSLAGGVTDTQYFGPGTRLTVL.

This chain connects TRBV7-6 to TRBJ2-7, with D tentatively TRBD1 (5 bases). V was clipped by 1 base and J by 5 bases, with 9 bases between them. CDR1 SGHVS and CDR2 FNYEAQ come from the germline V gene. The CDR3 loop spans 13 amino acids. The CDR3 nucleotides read TGTGCCAGCAGCTTAGTAGGGGCGGACGAGCAGTACTTC. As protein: CASSLVGADEQYF. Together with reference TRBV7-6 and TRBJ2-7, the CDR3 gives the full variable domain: GAGVSQSPRYKVTKRGQDVALRCDPISGHVSLYWYRQALGQGPEFLTYFNYEAQQDKSGLPNDRFSAERPEGSISTLTIQRTEQRDSAMYRCASSLVGADEQYFGPGTRLTVT.

CDR3 sequence: CASSPRTAPYNEQFF. CDR3 in DNA: TGTGCCAGTAGCCCCAGGACAGCCCCTTACAATGAGCAGTTCTTC. The chain joins TRBV19 to TRBJ2-1; tentative D call: TRBD1 (6 bases). This CDR3 has 15 amino acids. Germline V gene lookup returns CDR1 LNHDA and CDR2 SQIVND (reference sequence). Deletions cut 6 bases from V and 4 bases from J, with 16 bases between.